This record covers a single T cell receptor beta chain. The data originate from a study of blood T cell repertoires in COVID-19. Looking at the study overall: The study drew acute and convalescent COVID-19 samples from the United States, Italy and Spain. The analysed material was cDNA or gDNA that came from T cells, B-cell-depleted T cells, or PBMCs.

Per the authors' pipeline: By means of reference gene primer amplification, nucleated cell counts were estimated. Sequenced by immunoSEQ multiplex PCR; TCRdb stores in-frame clones only, minus some. V, J and clone size were drawn from that table, and D and trimming were deduced from the DNA. The top ten hold 30% to 45% of the sample, which has roughly 100,000 clones, around 86% seen once. The CDR3 is 13 residues long. Trimming took 8 bases from V and 3 from J; bases not matched to a gene: 5. Germline V lookup: CDR1 SNHLY, CDR2 FYNNEI. The gene calls are TRBV2 and TRBJ2-7; 9 positions match TRBD1. The TCR comes from a man older than 75 with acute or convalescent COVID-19. Sequencing input: peripheral blood. CDR3 DNA: TGTGCCAGCGGGGGACAGGGAGGCTACGAGCAGTACTTC. Protein sequence: CASGGQGGYEQYF.